Listed below are T cell receptor beta chains from one sample, sequenced in a study of Ad26.COV2.S vaccination and SARS-CoV-2 variants. Profiling relied on immunoSEQ multiplex PCR, and the TCRdb table lists in-frame clones only, not all of them. The top ten hold over 1.5% of the sample, which has about 400,000 clones, over 80% seen once. Source: peripheral blood, taken in a trial of Ad26.COV2.S vaccine versus placebo. Source of these receptors: a person between 18 and 59 years old who received the Ad26.COV2.S COVID-19 vaccine or a placebo. CDR3s leave out the opening cysteine and the closing phenylalanine or tryptophan. A D gene is named only where the DNA matches it firmly.

J	V	D	CDR3
TRBJ2-3	TRBV6-2/TRBV6-3	TRBD2	ASSYSSPVGGAGTDTQY
TRBJ1-5	TRBV28	NA	ASSSSIQPQH
TRBJ2-7	TRBV5-4	NA	ASSLSEKPVEQY
TRBJ2-7	TRBV19	TRBD1	ASSIGRGEQY
TRBJ1-5	TRBV6-4	NA	ASTETRNKGNSNQPQH
TRBJ2-1	TRBV19	NA	ASSVQGSYNEQF
TRBJ1-1	TRBV2	NA	ASSDPNMNAAF
TRBJ1-2	TRBV28	NA	ASSVTGRYT
TRBJ2-7	TRBV5-4	NA	ASSLQGMYEQY
TRBJ1-3	TRBV5-1	NA	ASSLGQGLESSGNTIY
TRBJ2-2	TRBV4-3	NA	ASSPGTPLAGELF
TRBJ2-1	TRBV7-9	TRBD2	ASSLAWGLAGGPGSF
TRBJ2-2	TRBV5-1	TRBD2	ASSLGGGTTGELF
TRBJ2-5	TRBV7-2	TRBD1	ASSSSGQKETQY
TRBJ2-1	TRBV11-3	NA	ASSSLDSDEQF
TRBJ1-5	TRBV7-9	NA	ASRGDGNQPQH
TRBJ2-1	TRBV10-3	TRBD2	AISEWASGGLTRGNEQF
TRBJ2-1	TRBV4-3	TRBD2	ASSQEGRTSGGAYEQF
TRBJ1-2	TRBV19	NA	ASSIGGAHGYT
TRBJ2-2	TRBV7-2	TRBD2	ASSFSPWLAGSNTGELF
TRBJ2-2	TRBV4-3	TRBD2	ASSQGLAGGPVTGELF
TRBJ1-1	TRBV5-6	NA	ASSPDVSGLNTEAF
TRBJ2-5	TRBV25-1	TRBD1	ASSATGILETQY
TRBJ2-5	TRBV10-2	NA	ASSGGRFQETQY
TRBJ2-2	TRBV20-1	NA	SAGVAGELF
TRBJ1-6	TRBV30	NA	ACEFNNSPLH
TRBJ2-1	TRBV4-2	NA	ASSLGVATYNEQF
TRBJ2-2	TRBV6-2/TRBV6-3	NA	ASSYFRPNTGELF
TRBJ2-7	TRBV19	NA	ASSMWDDSYEQY
TRBJ2-1	TRBV7-9	TRBD1	ASSLGTGDEQF
TRBJ1-1	TRBV28	NA	ASSLHRVMNTEAF
TRBJ1-4	TRBV7-9	TRBD1	ASSLPIGQANNEKLF
TRBJ1-5	TRBV18	NA	ASSPPNGDLPQH
TRBJ2-7	TRBV11-2	TRBD2	ASSLGVLAGAPSYEQY
TRBJ2-1	TRBV13	TRBD2	ASSFLAGGSNEQF
TRBJ1-6	TRBV19	TRBD1	ASSLDGTGASPLH
TRBJ2-1	TRBV12-3/TRBV12-4	NA	ASSIIDEQF
TRBJ2-7	TRBV11-2	TRBD1	ASSLPGQRNYEQY
TRBJ1-3	TRBV18	NA	ASSTDALSGNTIY
TRBJ2-7	TRBV4-3	NA	ASSQAPGREQY
TRBJ1-2	TRBV28	TRBD1	ASSPRDSLYGYT
TRBJ2-7	TRBV5-4	NA	ASSYKTSPRSYEQY
TRBJ1-4	TRBV30	NA	AWSVRLTGGAREKLF
TRBJ1-6	TRBV5-6	NA	ASSLPTPGSVLH
TRBJ2-2	TRBV12-3/TRBV12-4	TRBD1	ASSVRGRELF
TRBJ2-2	TRBV5-4	NA	ASSFLAIGNTGELF
TRBJ1-1	TRBV27	TRBD1	ASGIFGTVNTEAF
TRBJ2-5	TRBV21-1	NA	ASSKGEGPPGPGVGGWETQY
TRBJ2-5	TRBV4-1	NA	ASSQIVIEETQY
TRBJ1-2	TRBV7-2	TRBD1	ASSLAAGGPFGYT
TRBJ2-1	TRBV19	TRBD1	ASSIGTDSYNEQF